Listed below are T cell receptor beta chains from one sample, sequenced in a study of cytomegalovirus exposure and HLA in healthy donors. Libraries were prepared by immunoSEQ multiplex PCR; TCRdb keeps only in-frame clonotypes and omits some of them. The table has more than 85,000 clones, under 85% seen once. Sequencing input: PBMCs. These receptor sequences come from a man in his forties in good health and CMV-seronegative. CDR3s include the opening cysteine and the closing phenylalanine or tryptophan. A D gene is named only where the DNA matches it firmly. Rows may omit the clone size; those that give it use once, few, many or a size class.

d_gene	j_gene	v_gene	abundance	CDR3aa	CDR3nt
TRBD1	TRBJ2-7	TRBV5-1	NA	CASSLERVGQGFQQYF	TGCGCCAGCAGCTTGGAAAGAGTGGGACAGGGATTCCAGCAGTACTTC
TRBD1	TRBJ2-1	TRBV2	NA	CASTRDSYNEQFF	TGTGCCAGCACCAGGGACAGTTACAATGAGCAGTTCTTC
NA	TRBJ2-1	TRBV18	NA	CASSPVGLQNNEQFF	TGTGCCAGCTCACCAGTGGGACTCCAGAACAATGAGCAGTTCTTC
NA	TRBJ2-2	TRBV11-3	NA	CASSLGARGELFF	TGTGCCAGCAGCTTAGGGGCCCGGGGGGAGCTGTTTTTT
TRBD2	TRBJ2-2	TRBV9	NA	CASSPAAGGYTGELFF	TGTGCCAGCAGCCCCGCAGCGGGAGGGTACACCGGGGAGCTGTTTTTT
TRBD1	TRBJ2-2	TRBV18	NA	CASSPGQDAGELFF	TGTGCCAGCTCACCAGGACAGGATGCCGGGGAGCTGTTTTTT
NA	TRBJ2-7	TRBV2	few	CASSLESYEQYF	TGTGCCAGCAGTTTAGAATCCTACGAGCAGTACTTC
NA	TRBJ2-3	TRBV7-8	NA	CASSLASGGRASTDTQYF	TGTGCCAGCAGCTTAGCGAGTGGGGGCCGTGCTAGCACAGATACGCAGTATTTT
NA	TRBJ2-1	TRBV19	NA	CASSIDHFNGYYNEQFF	TGTGCCAGTAGTATAGACCACTTCAACGGGTACTACAATGAGCAGTTCTTC
NA	TRBJ1-1	TRBV4-3	NA	CASSRVGNGGFDTEAFF	TGCGCCAGCAGCCGGGTGGGGAACGGAGGGTTTGACACTGAAGCTTTCTTT
NA	TRBJ2-2	TRBV27	NA	CASSLPDRTGELFF	TGTGCCAGCAGTTTACCCGACAGAACAGGGGAGCTGTTTTTT
NA	TRBJ2-7	TRBV7-2	once	CASSYGGAADYEQYF	TGTGCCAGCAGCTATGGGGGGGCAGCGGATTACGAGCAGTACTTC
TRBD2	TRBJ2-2	TRBV4-3	few	CASSQAGTSGTGELFF	TGCGCCAGCAGCCAAGCCGGGACTAGCGGCACCGGGGAGCTGTTTTTT
NA	TRBJ2-1	TRBV11-2	NA	CAILQTNSRSEQFF	TGTGCCATCCTACAAACTAACTCGCGGAGTGAGCAGTTCTTC
TRBD1	TRBJ2-7	TRBV5-4	NA	CASTSSGDRAEQYF	TGTGCCAGCACCTCCTCCGGCGACAGGGCCGAGCAGTACTTC
TRBD1	TRBJ1-5	TRBV19	NA	CASSSGTVNQPQHF	TGTGCCAGTAGTTCCGGGACAGTCAATCAGCCCCAGCATTTT
NA	TRBJ2-7	TRBV6-5	NA	CASSYSRVTYEQYF	TGTGCCAGCAGTTACTCCCGGGTCACCTACGAGCAGTACTTC
TRBD1	TRBJ1-3	TRBV9	NA	CASSEGTGLSGNTIYF	TGTGCCAGCAGCGAGGGGACAGGCCTCTCTGGAAACACCATATATTTT
TRBD1	TRBJ2-3	TRBV5-1	NA	CASSSGGENTQYF	TGCGCCAGCAGCTCAGGGGGCGAAAATACGCAGTATTTT
TRBD2	TRBJ2-3	TRBV11-3	NA	CASSTSGNTDTQYF	TGTGCCAGCAGTACTAGCGGGAACACAGATACGCAGTATTTT
NA	TRBJ2-5	TRBV9	NA	CASSDQGFEETQYF	TGTGCCAGCAGCGATCAGGGATTTGAAGAGACCCAGTACTTC
NA	TRBJ2-3	TRBV5-6	NA	CASSLVRQGSTDTQYF	TGTGCCAGCAGCTTGGTGAGGCAGGGGAGCACAGATACGCAGTATTTT
TRBD1	TRBJ2-1	TRBV10-3	NA	CAIRTDRGNNEQFF	TGTGCCATCAGGACGGACAGGGGCAACAATGAGCAGTTCTTC
TRBD1	TRBJ1-6	TRBV4-1	NA	CASSLRDRDNSPLHF	TGCGCCAGCAGCCTCCGGGACAGGGATAATTCACCCCTCCACTTT
TRBD2	TRBJ2-3	TRBV7-9	many	CASSLGLAGEVHTDTQYF	TGTGCCAGCAGCTTAGGGCTAGCGGGAGAGGTTCACACAGATACGCAGTATTTT
TRBD2	TRBJ2-1	TRBV15	NA	CATSSFSGGRVGEQFF	TGTGCCACCAGCAGTTTTTCTGGCGGGAGGGTTGGTGAGCAGTTCTTC
NA	TRBJ2-5	TRBV21-1	NA	CASSSGFRETQYF	TGTGCCAGCAGCTCAGGCTTTAGGGAGACCCAGTACTTC
TRBD1	TRBJ1-5	TRBV23-1	NA	CASSQFWTGLNQPQHF	TGCGCCAGCAGTCAATTCTGGACAGGGCTCAATCAGCCCCAGCATTTT
NA	TRBJ1-4	TRBV7-2	NA	CASSLGETTNEKLFF	TGTGCCAGCAGCTTAGGCGAAACAACTAATGAAAAACTGTTTTTT
TRBD2	TRBJ2-5	TRBV9	once	CARGGRGGRETQYF	TGTGCCCGAGGGGGGCGGGGGGGCCGCGAGACCCAGTACTTC
NA	TRBJ2-7	TRBV11-3	NA	CASSLLSGSSYEQYF	TGTGCCAGCAGCTTATTGAGCGGAAGTTCCTACGAGCAGTACTTC
NA	TRBJ2-5	TRBV19	few	CASSIQGLETQYF	TGTGCCAGTAGTATACAGGGTTTAGAGACCCAGTACTTC
NA	TRBJ1-4	TRBV7-2	NA	CASKHREGEKLFF	TGTGCCAGCAAACACAGGGAGGGTGAAAAACTGTTTTTT
NA	TRBJ2-3	TRBV6-5	NA	CASRRGVGADTQYF	TGTGCCAGCAGGCGCGGGGTGGGCGCCGATACGCAGTATTTT
TRBD1	TRBJ1-1	TRBV12-5	NA	CASLRQGAQAEAFF	TGTGCTAGTCTAAGACAGGGGGCGCAAGCTGAAGCTTTCTTT
NA	TRBJ1-1	TRBV30	NA	CAWSVGLFTEAFF	TGTGCCTGGAGTGTGGGGCTGTTCACTGAAGCTTTCTTT
NA	TRBJ2-1	TRBV16	NA	CASSQSFIDEAYNEQFF	TGTGCCAGCAGCCAATCATTTATTGACGAGGCCTACAATGAGCAGTTCTTC
TRBD2	TRBJ2-3	TRBV6-5	NA	CASNLGGPFTDTQYF	TGTGCCAGCAACCTGGGAGGGCCCTTCACAGATACGCAGTATTTT
NA	TRBJ2-1	TRBV4-3	NA	CASSQDTIQFF	TGCGCCAGCAGCCAAGATACTATACAGTTCTTC
NA	TRBJ1-4	TRBV4-3	NA	CASSQDRTGPRELFF	TGCGCCAGCAGCCAAGATCGTACAGGGCCTAGGGAACTGTTTTTT
NA	TRBJ1-2	TRBV7-9	NA	CASSPPPRAEGYTF	TGTGCCAGCAGCCCACCCCCCAGGGCGGAAGGCTACACCTTC
NA	TRBJ2-2	TRBV27	NA	CASSPNRDRELFF	TGTGCCAGCAGTCCTAACAGGGACCGGGAGCTGTTTTTT
TRBD1	TRBJ2-7	TRBV29-1	NA	CSVPGTGNYEQYF	TGCAGCGTTCCCGGGACAGGAAACTACGAGCAGTACTTC
TRBD1	TRBJ2-7	TRBV6-5	NA	CASSYGQGAPYEQYF	TGTGCCAGCAGTTACGGGCAGGGGGCTCCCTACGAGCAGTACTTC
NA	TRBJ1-1	TRBV19	NA	CASTQRRLAEAFF	TGTGCCAGTACCCAACGGCGTCTAGCTGAAGCTTTCTTT
TRBD1	TRBJ2-6	TRBV25-1	few	CASRDRGLAGANVLTF	TGTGCCAGCCGGGACAGGGGTTTGGCTGGGGCCAACGTCCTGACTTTC
NA	TRBJ1-1	TRBV7-2	NA	CASSLGRVPGLNTEAFF	TGTGCCAGCAGCTTAGGGAGGGTCCCGGGGTTGAACACTGAAGCTTTCTTT
NA	TRBJ1-2	TRBV5-1	once	CASSFGVGLYGYTF	TGCGCCAGCAGCTTCGGGGTCGGATTGTATGGCTACACCTTC
TRBD2	TRBJ2-1	TRBV28	NA	CASQQVAGSYNEQFF	TGTGCCAGCCAACAGGTAGCGGGCTCCTACAATGAGCAGTTCTTC
NA	TRBJ1-5	TRBV5-1	NA	CASSLTGFSNQPQHF	TGCGCCAGCAGCTTGACAGGGTTTAGCAATCAGCCCCAGCATTTT
NA	TRBJ1-3	TRBV2	NA	CASRTGLTNTIYF	TGTGCCAGCAGGACAGGTCTGACAAACACCATATATTTT
NA	TRBJ2-2	TRBV27	once	CASSSPLARNTGELFF	TGTGCCAGCAGTTCCCCGCTAGCCCGGAACACCGGGGAGCTGTTTTTT
NA	TRBJ1-5	TRBV11-2	NA	CASSLGIGNQPQHF	TGTGCCAGCAGCTTAGGTATTGGCAATCAGCCCCAGCATTTT
TRBD1	TRBJ2-1	TRBV11-3	NA	CASSPGQGPFNEQFF	TGTGCCAGCAGTCCCGGACAGGGGCCTTTCAATGAGCAGTTCTTC